This passage covers 5 T cell receptor beta chains from one sample sequenced in a study of blood T cell repertoires in COVID-19. The protocol was immunoSEQ multiplex PCR, while the TCRdb copy is restricted to in-frame clones and leaves out a portion. The table shows over 55,000 clones, with about four fifths occurring only once. The material sequenced was peripheral blood. These receptors were collected from a man aged 50 to 60 with active COVID-19.

The V and J genes are TRBV28 and TRBJ1-3, with D possibly TRBD1 on 6 matching bases. CDR3 size: 15 residues. The germline V gene encodes CDR1 MDHEN and CDR2 SYDVKM. Trimming removed 7 bases from V and 0 bases from J, with 13 bases in between. The CDR3 loop is CASNPTGSSGNTIYF. CDR3 sequence (DNA): TGTGCCAGCAACCCGACAGGCTCCTCTGGAAACACCATATATTTT. The variable domain in full, completed from reference TRBV28 and TRBJ1-3, reads DVKVTQSSRYLVKRTGEKVFLECVQDMDHENMFWYRQDPGLGLRLIYFSYDVKMKEKGDIPEGYSVSREKKERFSLILESASTNQTSMYLCASNPTGSSGNTIYFGEGSWLTVV.

The rearrangement links TRBV7-3 to TRBJ2-1; TRBD2 matches 12 bases. CDR1 and CDR2 from the germline V gene are SGHTA and FQGTGA. This CDR3 comprises 17 residues. The V gene end was trimmed by 5 bases and the J gene end by 7 bases; junction bases not matched to a gene: 12. CDR3 amino acids: CASSPLTSGRYRNEQFF. The CDR3 coding sequence is TGTGCCAGCAGCCCCCTAACTAGCGGGAGGTATCGGAATGAGCAGTTCTTC.

J is TRBJ2-3 and V is TRBV2; D ambiguous. The germline gives CDR1 SNHLY, CDR2 FYNNEI. This CDR3 has 14 residues. Deletions cut 0 bases from V and 4 bases from J, with 8 bases between. CDR3 region: CASSEAPVADTQYF. CDR3 DNA: TGTGCCAGCAGTGAAGCGCCGGTGGCAGATACGCAGTATTTT.

The J gene is TRBJ2-7, the V gene TRBV28; D not certain. Per the germline V gene, CDR1 is MDHEN and CDR2 is SYDVKM. This CDR3 spans 9 amino acids. Deletions cut 7 bases from V and 10 bases from J, with 8 bases between. Here the CDR3 reads CASKSLQYF. Here the CDR3 DNA reads TGTGCCAGCAAGAGCCTACAGTACTTC.

The chain links TRBV18 to TRBJ1-1; D is undetermined. V was clipped by 2 bases and J by 3 bases, with 7 bases between them. The germline V gene encodes CDR1 KGHSH and CDR2 LQKENI. The CDR3 contains 13 residues. In DNA form, the CDR3 reads TGTGCCAGCTCACCAGAGATGGACACTGAAGCTTTCTTT. It yields the protein CASSPEMDTEAFF.